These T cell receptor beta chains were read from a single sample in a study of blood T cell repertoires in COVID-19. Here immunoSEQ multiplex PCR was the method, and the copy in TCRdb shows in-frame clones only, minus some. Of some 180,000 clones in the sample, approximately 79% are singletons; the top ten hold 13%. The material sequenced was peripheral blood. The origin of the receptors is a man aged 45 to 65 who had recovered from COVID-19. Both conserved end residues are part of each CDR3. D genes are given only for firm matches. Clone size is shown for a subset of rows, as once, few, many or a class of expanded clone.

DNA: TGTGCCAGCAGCAAATCCATCAGACTAGCGGGGACATCTGGCACCGGGGAGCTGTTTTTT
CDR3: CASSKSIRLAGTSGTGELFF
J: TRBJ2-2
D: NA
V: TRBV21-1
size: NA

DNA: TGTGCCAGCAGCAGCCAGACAGGCTGGGAAAAACTGTTTTTT
CDR3: CASSSQTGWEKLFF
J: TRBJ1-4
D: NA
V: TRBV7-9
size: NA

DNA: TGTGCCAGCAGCCAAGGACAAGTAGCCAAAAACATTCAGTACTTC
CDR3: CASSQGQVAKNIQYF
J: TRBJ2-4
D: NA
V: TRBV4-2
size: NA

DNA: TGTGCCACCCGGACAGTCTCTGGAAACACCATATATTTT
CDR3: CATRTVSGNTIYF
J: TRBJ1-3
D: NA
V: TRBV6-6
size: NA

DNA: TGTGCCACCCAGGACAGGGTCGATGAGCAGTTCTTC
CDR3: CATQDRVDEQFF
J: TRBJ2-1
D: TRBD1
V: TRBV27
size: NA

DNA: TGTGCCAGCAGCCGGACATATAGCAATCAGCCCCAGCATTTT
CDR3: CASSRTYSNQPQHF
J: TRBJ1-5
D: NA
V: TRBV9
size: NA

DNA: TGTGCCAGCAGTTACTTGACCAGGGGAGCTGCGGCTGGCTACACCTTC
CDR3: CASSYLTRGAAAGYTF
J: TRBJ1-2
D: NA
V: TRBV6-5
size: few

DNA: TGTGCCAGCAGTGGAGGGATAGCGGGAGCCCATGAGCAGTTCTTC
CDR3: CASSGGIAGAHEQFF
J: TRBJ2-1
D: TRBD2
V: TRBV25-1
size: NA

DNA: TGTGCCAGCAGCGTAGCGGGAGGTTCAGATACGCAGTATTTT
CDR3: CASSVAGGSDTQYF
J: TRBJ2-3
D: TRBD2
V: TRBV27
size: NA

DNA: TGTGCCAGCAGCGGGCCCTTTGGGAGCTCCTACAATGAGCAGTTCTTC
CDR3: CASSGPFGSSYNEQFF
J: TRBJ2-1
D: NA
V: TRBV7-9
size: NA

DNA: TGTGCCAGCAGCTTTTCCCAGAACACTGAAGCTTTCTTT
CDR3: CASSFSQNTEAFF
J: TRBJ1-1
D: NA
V: TRBV5-5
size: NA

DNA: TGCGCCAGCAGCTCCGGACAGGGGCACTACGAGCAGTACTTC
CDR3: CASSSGQGHYEQYF
J: TRBJ2-7
D: TRBD1
V: TRBV5-1
size: NA

DNA: TGTGCCAGCAGCCAAGGGACAGGCAATTACAATGAGCAGTTCTTC
CDR3: CASSQGTGNYNEQFF
J: TRBJ2-1
D: TRBD1
V: TRBV4-2
size: few

DNA: TGTGCCAGCAGTTACCGCTACGGGTCCTACGAGCAGTACTTC
CDR3: CASSYRYGSYEQYF
J: TRBJ2-7
D: NA
V: TRBV6-2/TRBV6-3
size: NA

DNA: TGTGCCAGCAGTGCAAGACAGGGCCCTTGGAGCACAGATACGCAGTATTTT
CDR3: CASSARQGPWSTDTQYF
J: TRBJ2-3
D: TRBD1
V: TRBV6-1
size: NA

DNA: TGTGCCAGCAGTATTCAGGGGTACGAGCAGTACTTC
CDR3: CASSIQGYEQYF
J: TRBJ2-7
D: NA
V: TRBV5-4
size: once

DNA: TGTGCCAGCAGCCCAGGTCAGGGTTGGGGATTAAACATTCAGTACTTC
CDR3: CASSPGQGWGLNIQYF
J: TRBJ2-4
D: NA
V: TRBV9
size: once

DNA: TGTGCCAGCACCTCCGGGACTAGCCAAGAGACCCAGTACTTC
CDR3: CASTSGTSQETQYF
J: TRBJ2-5
D: TRBD2
V: TRBV6-5
size: NA

DNA: TGTGCCAGCAGCCCGCGACAGGGTCCAGGATCACCCCTCCACTTT
CDR3: CASSPRQGPGSPLHF
J: TRBJ1-6
D: TRBD1
V: TRBV9
size: NA

DNA: TGTGCCAGCAGCGCCCGACAGGGGAGCGGCAATGAGCAGTTCTTC
CDR3: CASSARQGSGNEQFF
J: TRBJ2-1
D: TRBD1
V: TRBV9
size: NA

DNA: TGTGCCAGCAGTTTAAGGGGGGGGACTGAAGCTTTCTTT
CDR3: CASSLRGGTEAFF
J: TRBJ1-1
D: NA
V: TRBV6-2/TRBV6-3
size: NA

DNA: TGTGCCTGGAGAACCCAGGGGAACACTGAAGCTTTCTTT
CDR3: CAWRTQGNTEAFF
J: TRBJ1-1
D: NA
V: TRBV30
size: NA

DNA: TGTGCCAGCAGCTTTAGCGGGAGGGCTTCCTACGAGCAGTACTTC
CDR3: CASSFSGRASYEQYF
J: TRBJ2-7
D: TRBD2
V: TRBV7-9
size: NA

DNA: TGCGCCAGCAGCTTGGCGACCAGGGTCGAGGTCTACAATGAGCAGTTCTTC
CDR3: CASSLATRVEVYNEQFF
J: TRBJ2-1
D: NA
V: TRBV5-1
size: NA

DNA: TGTGCCAGTAGCCCTACTAGCGGGGGAATGAATGAGCAGTTCTTC
CDR3: CASSPTSGGMNEQFF
J: TRBJ2-1
D: TRBD2
V: TRBV19
size: NA

DNA: TGCAGCGTTGAGACAGGCACAGATACGCAGTATTTT
CDR3: CSVETGTDTQYF
J: TRBJ2-3
D: NA
V: TRBV29-1
size: NA

DNA: TGCGCCAGCAGCCCGGACGGGGGAGGAGGGGAGCAGTACTTC
CDR3: CASSPDGGGGEQYF
J: TRBJ2-7
D: NA
V: TRBV5-1
size: NA

DNA: TGTGCCAGTGGGACAGGGGGAGCCAGGGAGCAGTACTTC
CDR3: CASGTGGAREQYF
J: TRBJ2-7
D: TRBD1
V: TRBV19
size: once

DNA: TGTGCCAGCAGTTACCCTGGGAGGGTGTATGGCTACACCTTC
CDR3: CASSYPGRVYGYTF
J: TRBJ1-2
D: NA
V: TRBV6-2/TRBV6-3
size: once

DNA: TGTGCCAGCAGCCTAACACAGGGTCGCTCTGGAAACACCATATATTTT
CDR3: CASSLTQGRSGNTIYF
J: TRBJ1-3
D: NA
V: TRBV3-1/TRBV3-2
size: few

DNA: TGTGCCAGCAGTTTCTCCCGGGACAGGGGCTATGGCTACACCTTC
CDR3: CASSFSRDRGYGYTF
J: TRBJ1-2
D: TRBD1
V: TRBV27
size: NA

DNA: TGTGCCAGCAGTGACAGACAGGCTAACTATGGCTACACCTTC
CDR3: CASSDRQANYGYTF
J: TRBJ1-2
D: NA
V: TRBV6-1
size: NA

DNA: TGTGCCAGCGAGGAAGCGGAGGGCTCCTACAATGAGCAGTTCTTC
CDR3: CASEEAEGSYNEQFF
J: TRBJ2-1
D: NA
V: TRBV28
size: NA

DNA: TGTGCCAGCACGGTGTGGACAGAGAATTCACCCCTCCACTTT
CDR3: CASTVWTENSPLHF
J: TRBJ1-6
D: NA
V: TRBV28
size: NA

DNA: TGTGCCAGCAGTGCCGGCGCCAGGTCTATCTGGTTCTTC
CDR3: CASSAGARSIWFF
J: TRBJ2-1
D: NA
V: TRBV11-2
size: NA

DNA: TGTGCCAGCAGCCCGGGACAGTACACAGATACGCAGTATTTT
CDR3: CASSPGQYTDTQYF
J: TRBJ2-3
D: TRBD1
V: TRBV7-3
size: NA

DNA: TGTGCCAGCAAGCAGGGTGATGGAAACACCATATATTTT
CDR3: CASKQGDGNTIYF
J: TRBJ1-3
D: NA
V: TRBV7-9
size: NA

DNA: TGTGCCAGCAGCCCCGGACAGCTCTCCTACGAGCAGTACTTC
CDR3: CASSPGQLSYEQYF
J: TRBJ2-7
D: NA
V: TRBV7-8
size: NA

DNA: TGTGCCGCTGGCACATTTGGCTACACCTTC
CDR3: CAAGTFGYTF
J: TRBJ1-2
D: NA
V: TRBV28
size: once

DNA: TGTGCCAGCAGCTTGGCCCCTAGCGCAGCCTACGAGCAGTACTTC
CDR3: CASSLAPSAAYEQYF
J: TRBJ2-7
D: NA
V: TRBV5-6
size: NA

DNA: TGTGCCAGCAGTTGGACTAGCGGCTCCTACGAGCAGTACTTC
CDR3: CASSWTSGSYEQYF
J: TRBJ2-7
D: TRBD2
V: TRBV5-4
size: NA

DNA: TGTGCCAGTAGTACCCCAATAGCGGGAGGCCATGAGCAGTTCTTC
CDR3: CASSTPIAGGHEQFF
J: TRBJ2-1
D: TRBD2
V: TRBV19
size: many

DNA: TGCGCCAGCAGACTGGACTCTTTGGGCTCCTACGAGCAGTACTTC
CDR3: CASRLDSLGSYEQYF
J: TRBJ2-7
D: NA
V: TRBV5-1
size: few

DNA: TGCGCCAGCAGCTGGGGGGACAGCCGCCGAGAGACCCAGTACTTC
CDR3: CASSWGDSRRETQYF
J: TRBJ2-5
D: NA
V: TRBV5-1
size: once

DNA: TGTGCCAGCTCAGATGCAACTAATGAAAAACTGTTTTTT
CDR3: CASSDATNEKLFF
J: TRBJ1-4
D: NA
V: TRBV3-1/TRBV3-2
size: NA

DNA: TGTGCCAGCAGCCGATTAGAAAGGAAGGGAGGTCATAGCTATGGCTACACCTTC
CDR3: CASSRLERKGGHSYGYTF
J: TRBJ1-2
D: NA
V: TRBV7-9
size: few